The 25 T cell receptor beta chains presented below share a single source sample, sequenced in a study of blood T cell repertoires in COVID-19 (TCRdb year 2020). Library method: the immunoSEQ multiplex PCR assay. The table comes from immuneACCESS by way of TCRdb, which keeps in-frame sequences with V and J called. Part of the clones is missing from these tables; in studies checked, under half for an unresolved V gene and the rest for unknown reasons. The sample records about 50,000 clones, 80% to 90% of which are singletons. The ten largest clones represent around 40% of the sample. The sequencing input was peripheral blood. These receptors were obtained from a woman in her fifties or sixties with COVID-19, enrolled during active disease.

The chain employs TRBV5-1 and TRBJ1-1; 8 nucleotides match TRBD1. The germline CDR1 and CDR2 sequences are SGHRS and YFSETQ. This CDR3 comprises 15 residues. V lost 0 bases to trimming and J lost 1 base; unmatched junction nucleotides: 2. CDR3 coding DNA: TGCGCCAGCAGCTTGGTAGGACAGGGGAACACTGAAGCTTTCTTT. Translation gives CASSLVGQGNTEAFF.

The chain links TRBV28 to TRBJ2-5; TRBD2 aligns across 12 bases. The CDR3 covers 18 residues. Trimming cost V 3 bases and J 2 bases; bases outside gene matches: 10. Germline-derived CDR1 and CDR2 are MDHEN and SYDVKM. CDR3: CASSFPLLAGGLQETQYF. The CDR3 DNA reads as TGTGCCAGCAGTTTCCCCCTCCTAGCGGGAGGGCTTCAAGAGACCCAGTACTTC.

J is TRBJ2-5 and V is TRBV6-2 or TRBV6-3; tentative D call: TRBD2 (6 bases). Germline V gives CDR1 MNHEY, CDR2 SVGEGT. There are 16 residues in the CDR3. V lost 0 bases, J lost 4 bases, and 15 bases lay in between. The CDR3 nucleotides are TGTGCCAGCAGTTACTCGGGACCTTGGAGGGGAGAGACCCAGTACTTC. Translated: CASSYSGPWRGETQYF.

The rearrangement uses TRBV27 and TRBJ2-5; a weak D match, TRBD2 (7 bases). This CDR3 has 15 residues. The germline gives CDR1 MNHEY, CDR2 SMNVEV (reference sequence). The V gene lost 7 bases and the J gene lost 5 bases, with 20 bases spanning the gap. CDR3 region: CASTKVRGARETQYF. For the CDR3, the DNA is TGTGCCAGCACCAAAGTCCGGGGGGCCAGGGAGACCCAGTACTTC.

This clone was seen just once. This chain uses TRBV9 with TRBJ1-5; 9 nucleotides line up with TRBD1. CDR1 is SGDLS, CDR2 YYNGEE, per germline. This CDR3 region has 15 residues. With 3 bases clipped from V and 1 base from J, the junction kept 2 bases outside the gene matches. The chain's CDR3 is CASSEQGASNQPQHF. CDR3 coding DNA: TGTGCCAGCAGCGAACAGGGGGCGAGCAATCAGCCCCAGCATTTT.

The genes are TRBV18 and TRBJ2-3; the match to TRBD1 covers 7 bases. Looked up from germline, CDR1 is KGHSH and CDR2 is LQKENI. The V segment lost 4 bases and the J segment 3 bases; nucleotides outside the gene matches: 7. The CDR3 sequence is 15 residues long. The CDR3 bases are TGTGCCAGCTCACTTCAGGGGGTCCGAACAGATACGCAGTATTTT. Translating it yields CASSLQGVRTDTQYF. Full variable domain (missing parts from reference TRBV18 and TRBJ2-3): NAGVMQNPRHLVRRRGQEARLRCSPMKGHSHVYWYRQLPEEGLKFMVYLQKENIIDESGMPKERFSAEFPKEGPSILRIQQVVRGDSAAYFCASSLQGVRTDTQYFGPGTRLTVL.

This clone has only one observation. The chain links TRBV28 to TRBJ2-2; 7 nucleotides match TRBD2. V shed 8 bases, J shed 4 bases, and the junction held 10 bases outside the gene matches. Germline values: CDR1 MDHEN, CDR2 SYDVKM. The CDR3 is made up of 15 amino acids. CDR3 sequence: CASDLGGEGTGELFF. In DNA, the CDR3 is TGTGCCAGCGACCTGGGGGGGGAGGGCACCGGGGAGCTGTTTTTT.

The chain combines TRBV5-1 with TRBJ2-1; TRBD2 agrees at 13 bases. The trim removed 5 bases at V and 6 bases at J, leaving 5 bases unmatched. Per germline, CDR1 SGHRS and CDR2 YFSETQ. The CDR3 covers 15 residues. CDR3 nucleotide sequence: TGCGCCAGCAGTGCGGGACTAGCGGGGATCAATGAGCAGTTCTTC. This encodes CASSAGLAGINEQFF.

The chain is built from TRBV24-1 and TRBJ2-2; 8 bases are a match to TRBD1. CDR1 and CDR2 from the germline V gene are KGHDR and SFDVKD. The junction had 8 bases not matched to a gene; V was cut back by 5 bases and J by 4 bases. The CDR3 consists of 16 residues. The CDR3 here is CATSGAETGVTGELFF. As DNA, the CDR3 is TGTGCCACCAGTGGTGCCGAGACAGGGGTCACCGGGGAGCTGTTTTTT.

The V gene is TRBV6-5, the J gene TRBJ2-7, with 10 nucleotides matching TRBD2. The length of the CDR3 is 14 residues. Germline CDR1 and CDR2: MNHEY and SVGAGI. V lost 5 bases to trimming and J lost 2 bases; unmatched junction nucleotides: 3. The CDR3 DNA sequence: TGTGCCAGCAGTCTTAGCGGGGGGACCTACGAGCAGTACTTC. This gives the protein CASSLSGGTYEQYF.

A remark on this clone: A junction boundary mismatches the germline segment, possibly from a read error. The chain uses TRBV3-1 (or the pseudogene TRBV3-2) and TRBJ1-2; 12 bases match TRBD1. In germline, CDR1 is LGHDT, CDR2 YNNKEL (reference sequence). This CDR3 has 12 residues. CDR3 amino acids: CASSQGDRGQAF. CDR3 DNA: TGTGCCAGCAGCCAAGGGGACAGGGGGCAAGCCTTC.

This rearrangement joins TRBV7-2 to TRBJ2-7, with TRBD2 identical over 9 bases. V lost 7 bases and J lost 10; bases outside the gene matches: 14. The CDR3 consists of 14 residues. Germline-derived CDR1 and CDR2 are SGHTA and FQGNSA. CDR3: CASTFAGASGTQYF. Here the CDR3 DNA reads TGTGCCAGCACCTTTGCCGGGGCTAGCGGGACTCAGTACTTC.

The chain links TRBV24-1 to TRBJ2-1; possible D gene TRBD2, 6 bases. V gave up 2 bases and J gave up 8 bases, with 21 bases separating them. Germline V gives CDR1 KGHDR, CDR2 SFDVKD. CDR3 length: 17 residues. CDR3 sequence (DNA): TGTGCCACCAGTGATTGGGGTGGGGCGGGACCGTCAGATGAGCAGTTCTTC. It encodes CATSDWGGAGPSDEQFF.

The chain recombines TRBV2 with TRBJ1-2, with TRBD1 matching over 7 bases. With V trimmed by 1 base and J by 6 bases, 5 bases remained unmatched. The CDR3 runs to 14 residues. Germline lookup yields CDR1 SNHLY and CDR2 FYNNEI. The CDR3 is CASSEVGTANGYTF. The CDR3 region has the DNA TGTGCCAGCAGTGAAGTAGGGACAGCTAATGGCTACACCTTC. Combining the CDR3 with reference TRBV2 and TRBJ1-2 gives the whole variable domain EPEVTQTPSHQVTQMGQEVILRCVPISNHLYFYWYRQILGQKVEFLVSFYNNEISEKSEIFDDQFSVERPDGSNFTLKIRSTKLEDSAMYFCASSEVGTANGYTFGSGTRLTVV.

This chain connects TRBV7-2 to TRBJ2-6; maybe TRBD1 (6 bases). V shed 5 bases and J shed 3 bases, with 11 bases lying between them. CDR3 length equals 15 residues. Germline V gene data show CDR1 as SGHTA and CDR2 as FQGNSA. The CDR3 nucleotides read TGTGCCAGCAGCGTTACAGGGTTTGGGGCCAACGTCCTGACTTTC. Translating gives CASSVTGFGANVLTF.

Comment on this clone: Germline is not matched at one junction end, which may reflect a read error. V usage is TRBV6-1 and J usage is TRBJ2-2, with 7 bases matching TRBD2. The CDR3 is 19 residues long. The germline CDR1 and CDR2 sequences are MNHNS and SASEGT. CDR3 nucleotides: TGTGCCAGCAGCGAAGGAGTCTTAAGCGGGGCCTCGAACACCGGGGAGCTGTTTTTT. Protein sequence: CASSEGVLSGASNTGELFF.

V usage is TRBV6-5 and J usage is TRBJ2-7; the match to TRBD2 covers 9 bases. CDR3 length: 14 amino acids. Germline CDR1 MNHEY, CDR2 SVGAGI. The ends lost 4 bases at V and 2 bases at J; junction bases unmatched: 3. CDR3 sequence (DNA): TGTGCCAGCAGTTTCGCTAGCGGGACCTACGAGCAGTACTTC. Translating it yields CASSFASGTYEQYF.

V usage is TRBV5-4 and J usage is TRBJ2-7; D remains unclear. Trimming stripped 4 bases from V and 6 bases from J, with 20 bases between. The CDR3 is 15 amino acids. The germline CDR1 and CDR2 sequences are SGHNT and YYREEE (reference sequence). CDR3 in amino acids: CASSPPLGPVAEQYF. CDR3 sequence (DNA): TGTGCCAGCAGCCCCCCACTTGGTCCGGTCGCCGAGCAGTACTTC.

The rearrangement uses TRBV27 and TRBJ1-4; 7 bases align to TRBD1. The germline V gene encodes CDR1 MNHEY and CDR2 SMNVEV (reference sequence). The CDR3 consists of 15 residues. J lost 5 bases, V lost 5 bases, and 8 bases had no gene match. The CDR3 bases are TGTGCCAGCAGTCCAGAGACAGGGAAGAATGAAAAACTGTTTTTT. Its translation: CASSPETGKNEKLFF.

The chain couples TRBV7-8 to TRBJ2-1; 7 bases match TRBD1. V shed 0 bases, J shed 4 bases, and the junction held 6 bases outside the gene matches. This CDR3 has 16 residues. Germline V gene sequence: CDR1 SGHVS, CDR2 FQNEAQ. The CDR3 loop reads CASSLAGRQGYNEQFF. The CDR3 DNA follows: TGTGCCAGCAGCTTAGCGGGCCGACAGGGATACAATGAGCAGTTCTTC.

This clone was seen a few times. The genes are TRBV19 and TRBJ2-7, with TRBD1 identical over 10 bases. This CDR3 region has 15 residues. V gave up 5 bases and J gave up 3 bases; unmatched junction bases: 7. Germline CDR1 LNHDA, CDR2 SQIVND (reference sequence). CDR3 sequence: CASSESGTGVYEQYF. CDR3 sequence (DNA): TGTGCCAGTAGTGAATCCGGGACAGGGGTCTACGAGCAGTACTTC.

The CDR3 DNA follows: TGTGCCAGCAGTTACTCTTGGGCCCCTAAGAATCAGCCCCAGCATTTT. This encodes CASSYSWAPKNQPQHF. V usage is TRBV6-5 and J usage is TRBJ1-5, with D unclear. This CDR3 spans 16 amino acids. Germline CDR1 is MNHEY and CDR2 is SVGAGI. The V end was cut by 0 bases, the J end by 4 bases, with 13 bases between.

In this sample, this clone turned up a few times. The chain recombines TRBV2 with TRBJ2-1, with 13 positions matching TRBD2. Germline assignment: CDR1 SNHLY and CDR2 FYNNEI. CDR3 size: 14 residues. J lost 5 bases, V lost 6 bases, and 1 base had no gene match. This CDR3 is CASRGLAGHNEQFF. CDR3 sequence (DNA): TGTGCCAGCAGGGGACTAGCGGGGCACAATGAGCAGTTCTTC.

The J gene is TRBJ1-2, the V gene TRBV18, with D unresolved. This CDR3 comprises 14 residues. CDR1 is KGHSH and CDR2 is LQKENI in the germline V gene. Trimming stripped 3 bases from V and 6 bases from J, with 14 bases between. Here the CDR3 DNA reads TGTGCCAGCTCACCCGCCGGGAGGAGCGATGGCTACACCTTC. Translated: CASSPAGRSDGYTF.

The chain carries TRBV4-1 and TRBJ2-5; maybe TRBD1 (6 bases). The CDR3 is made up of 14 amino acids. Per the germline V gene, CDR1 is MGHRA and CDR2 is YSYEKL. V was shortened by 5 bases and J by 2 bases, with 12 bases between the two germline ends. CDR3: CASSNPDRQETQYF. The CDR3, as DNA: TGCGCCAGCAGCAACCCCGACAGGCAAGAGACCCAGTACTTC.